Each of the 30 T cell receptor beta chains below was sequenced from the same sample in a study of shared clonotypes between healthy human individuals. Repertoires were generated with immunoSEQ multiplex PCR, while TCRdb's copy carries only in-frame clones and drops some. This repertoire shows roughly 890,000 clones, around 92% found once; its top ten account for approximately 25%. Terminally differentiated effector memory CD45RA+ cells were left out of the naive CD8 fraction, which was CD45RO-negative and positively selected for CCR7. Sequencing used naive CD8+ T cells sorted from blood. The receptor set was obtained from a man under 40 in good health.

The gene calls are TRBV14 and TRBJ1-4; perhaps TRBD1 as D (6 bases). The CDR3 sequence is 16 residues long. Germline V gene sequence: CDR1 SGHDN, CDR2 FVKESK. Trimming removed 5 bases at V and 6 bases at J, with 19 bases between. CDR3 sequence (DNA): TGTGCCAGCAGCTCCGGGGGCCTCAAAGGCGATGAAAAACTGTTTTTT. It encodes CASSSGGLKGDEKLFF. Full variable domain (missing parts from reference TRBV14 and TRBJ1-4): EAGVTQFPSHSVIEKGQTVTLRCDPISGHDNLYWYRRVMGKEIKFLLHFVKESKQDESGMPNNRFLAERTGGTYSTLKVQPAELEDSGVYFCASSSGGLKGDEKLFFGSGTQLSVL.

This clone was seen only a few times. The V gene is TRBV7-9, the J gene TRBJ2-2; D gene uncertain. V lost 6 bases and J 5 bases, leaving 16 bases between the germline ends. CDR3 length: 15 amino acids. The germline V gene has CDR1 SEHNR and CDR2 FQNEAQ (reference sequence). The DNA for the CDR3 is TGTGCCAGCAGATCAGGTTGGCACGGGACCGGGGAGCTGTTTTTT. It codes for CASRSGWHGTGELFF.

V and J are TRBV11-2 and TRBJ2-3; TRBD1 aligns across 9 bases. Germline V lookup: CDR1 SGHAT, CDR2 FQNNGV. V lost 1 base to trimming and J lost 1 base; unmatched junction nucleotides: 9. This CDR3 has 18 residues. CDR3 coding DNA: TGTGCCAGCAGCTTAGCCCGTATACAGGGGGCCGGCACAGATACGCAGTATTTT. Encoded protein: CASSLARIQGAGTDTQYF. The full variable domain, its missing parts supplied by reference TRBV11-2 and TRBJ2-3, is EAGVAQSPRYKIIEKRQSVAFWCNPISGHATLYWYQQILGQGPKLLIQFQNNGVVDDSQLPKDRFSAERLKGVDSTLKIQPAKLEDSAVYLCASSLARIQGAGTDTQYFGPGTRLTVL.

The chain couples TRBV9 to TRBJ2-5; D is unclear. This CDR3 is built from 13 residues. Germline CDR1 and CDR2: SGDLS and YYNGEE. Trimming removed 0 bases at V and 7 bases at J, with 10 bases between. CDR3 region: CASSVDHAGTQYF. The CDR3 coding sequence is TGTGCCAGCAGCGTAGACCACGCAGGGACCCAGTACTTC.

J is TRBJ2-7 and V is TRBV7-9, with D perhaps TRBD2 (5 bases). V lost 3 bases, J lost 2 bases, and 11 bases lay in between. Germline V gene lookup returns CDR1 SEHNR and CDR2 FQNEAQ (reference sequence). This CDR3 contains 14 residues. The CDR3 nucleotides are TGTGCCAGCAGCTTCCTAGCAGAAACCTACGAGCAGTACTTC. It codes for CASSFLAETYEQYF.

This clone was observed once. The CDR3 DNA follows: TGTGCCAGCAGCGTAGAGGGGTTCACTGAAGCTTTCTTT. It is translated as CASSVEGFTEAFF. This chain connects TRBV9 to TRBJ1-1, with a weak D call TRBD1 (5 bases). The CDR3 loop spans 13 amino acids. Trimming removed 0 bases from V and 4 bases from J, with 7 bases in between. In germline, CDR1 is SGDLS, CDR2 YYNGEE.

The V gene is TRBV4-1, the J gene TRBJ1-2; TRBD1 matches at 9 bases. The CDR3 totals 15 residues. Trimming at V came to 4 bases and at J to 4 bases, leaving 7 bases not matched to a gene. Germline lookup yields CDR1 MGHRA and CDR2 YSYEKL. CDR3 sequence reads: CASSPDRGSSYGYTF. In DNA form, the CDR3 reads TGCGCCAGCAGCCCGGACAGGGGATCGAGCTATGGCTACACCTTC.

V usage is TRBV11-2 and J usage is TRBJ1-1; 7 bases fit TRBD1. This CDR3 has 15 residues. J lost 0 bases, V lost 4 bases, and 5 bases had no gene match. Germline CDR1 reads SGHAT; CDR2 reads FQNNGV. CDR3 protein: CASSSNRGVNTEAFF. The CDR3 coding sequence is TGTGCCAGCAGCTCAAACAGGGGAGTGAACACTGAAGCTTTCTTT.

The chain joins TRBV11-2 to TRBJ1-2, with 7 bases that match TRBD1. CDR1 SGHAT and CDR2 FQNNGV come from the germline V gene. The V segment lost 7 bases and the J segment 4 bases; nucleotides outside the gene matches: 12. This CDR3 contains 15 residues. DNA of the CDR3: TGTGCCAGCACACCAGGGGGAATTCCCTTCTATGGCTACACCTTC. As protein: CASTPGGIPFYGYTF. The full variable domain, rest sourced from reference TRBV11-2 and TRBJ1-2, is EAGVAQSPRYKIIEKRQSVAFWCNPISGHATLYWYQQILGQGPKLLIQFQNNGVVDDSQLPKDRFSAERLKGVDSTLKIQPAKLEDSAVYLCASTPGGIPFYGYTFGSGTRLTVV.

In its sample, this clone was seen a few times. V and J are TRBV5-1 and TRBJ2-7, with 8 bases that match TRBD1. Germline V gene data show CDR1 as SGHRS and CDR2 as YFSETQ. The CDR3 has 14 residues. J lost 4 bases, V lost 1 base, and 4 bases had no gene match. The CDR3 nucleotides read TGCGCCAGCAGCTTGTATACAGGGGGATACGAGCAGTACTTC. It specifies CASSLYTGGYEQYF.

The chain couples TRBV10-2 to TRBJ2-5, with 10 bases matching TRBD1. The CDR3 is made up of 15 amino acids. The trim removed 1 base at V and 5 bases at J, leaving 4 bases unmatched. The germline V gene encodes CDR1 WSHSY and CDR2 SAAADI. The CDR3 is CASSEWGQGSETQYF. The CDR3 DNA reads TGCGCCAGCAGTGAGTGGGGACAGGGGTCGGAGACCCAGTACTTC.

The rearrangement uses TRBV28 and TRBJ1-5; 9 positions match TRBD1. The V and J ends lost 6 bases and 8 bases, in that order; junction bases with no gene match: 11. In germline, CDR1 is MDHEN, CDR2 SYDVKM. The CDR3 has 15 residues. CDR3 in amino acids: CASSNRDRAAEPQHF. In nucleotides, the CDR3 is TGTGCCAGCAGCAACCGGGACAGGGCTGCGGAGCCCCAGCATTTT.

V usage is TRBV5-1 and J usage is TRBJ2-3; 7 bases map to TRBD2. CDR3 length: 17 residues. The germline V gene encodes CDR1 SGHRS and CDR2 YFSETQ. The V gene end was trimmed by 3 bases and the J gene end by 4 bases; junction bases not matched to a gene: 14. The CDR3 DNA reads TGCGCCAGCAGCTCCCCAGTAGCGGGTTTAGATGCAGATACGCAGTATTTT. Its protein is CASSSPVAGLDADTQYF.

The V gene is TRBV14, the J gene TRBJ2-2; D call uncertain. V lost 0 bases and J lost 3, with 17 bases in between. The CDR3 consists of 18 residues. Germline V gene data show CDR1 as SGHDN and CDR2 as FVKESK. DNA for the CDR3: TGTGCCAGCAGCCAAGATGTGAAGAGAATAAGAGACACCGGGGAGCTGTTTTTT. Protein sequence: CASSQDVKRIRDTGELFF.

This clone appeared a single time. The J gene is TRBJ2-7, the V gene TRBV2, with no clear D. CDR1 SNHLY and CDR2 FYNNEI come from the germline V gene. This CDR3 is 14 amino acids long. Deletions cut 3 bases from V and 3 bases from J, with 12 bases between. CDR3 bases: TGTGCCAGCAGTGATCTGGATGCCAACTACGAGCAGTACTTC. Protein: CASSDLDANYEQYF.

This chain joins TRBV5-1 and TRBJ2-7; TRBD1 aligns across 11 bases. Germline-derived CDR1 and CDR2 are SGHRS and YFSETQ. This CDR3 has 13 residues. V dropped 7 bases and J dropped 7; count of bases not matched to a gene: 7. The CDR3 DNA sequence: TGCGCCAGCCGGACAGGGGGCTCCTCGGAGCAGTACTTC. Amino acids: CASRTGGSSEQYF.

The CDR3 coding sequence is TGTGCCAGCAGCCACACAGGGTTGGGTTCTGCTTCGGAGCAGTTCTTC. As protein: CASSHTGLGSASEQFF. The chain carries TRBV7-9 and TRBJ2-1, with D possibly being TRBD1 (6 bases). V lost 5 bases and J 10 bases, leaving 24 bases between the germline ends. The CDR3 is 16 residues long. CDR1 is SEHNR, CDR2 FQNEAQ, per germline (reference sequence).

The chain couples TRBV9 to TRBJ2-3; TRBD1 matches 7 bases. CDR1 and CDR2 from the germline V gene are SGDLS and YYNGEE. The CDR3 totals 17 residues. Germline trimming cut 3 bases from V and 0 bases from J; bases unmatched to any gene: 10. The DNA of the CDR3 is TGTGCCAGCAGCGAGCCACACGGGACAGATAGCACAGATACGCAGTATTTT. This translates into CASSEPHGTDSTDTQYF.

The chain joins TRBV19 to TRBJ1-2; D is unclear. The CDR3 spans 13 residues. The V end was cut by 10 bases, the J end by 6 bases, with 18 bases between. Germline lookup yields CDR1 LNHDA and CDR2 SQIVND (reference sequence). This CDR3 reads CATWVENRNGYTF. CDR3 sequence (DNA): TGTGCCACCTGGGTCGAAAATCGGAATGGCTACACCTTC.

The chain recombines TRBV23-1 with TRBJ2-5; D is uncertain. Being an ORF, TRBV23-1 has a function that is uncertain. This CDR3 contains 16 residues. V was pared by 0 bases and J by 5 bases, with 16 bases between. CDR3 DNA sequence: TGCGCCAGCAGTCAATCGGTCCCCGCTGTCCGGGAGACCCAGTACTTC. It codes for CASSQSVPAVRETQYF.

The chain carries TRBV11-2 and TRBJ1-1; 12 bases line up with TRBD1. CDR1 SGHAT and CDR2 FQNNGV come from the germline V gene. J lost 4 bases, V lost 5 bases, and 8 bases had no gene match. The CDR3 is 16 residues long. CDR3 DNA: TGTGCCAGCAGCAAGGGACAGGGGGCGAGGGGCACTGAAGCTTTCTTT. Its protein is CASSKGQGARGTEAFF.

This chain connects TRBV29-1 to TRBJ2-1; the D gene is possibly TRBD1 (5 bases). From germline, CDR1 is SQVTM and CDR2 ANQGSEA. V lost 0 bases and J lost 2, with 14 bases in between. The CDR3 runs 16 residues. The CDR3 loop is CSVEDQGALAYNEQFF. CDR3 sequence (DNA): TGCAGCGTTGAAGATCAAGGGGCTTTAGCCTACAATGAGCAGTTCTTC.

The chain joins TRBV27 to TRBJ1-4; 8 bases agree with TRBD1. Germline V CDR1 and CDR2: MNHEY, SMNVEV (reference sequence). The CDR3 is 14 residues long. Losses at the gene ends were 6 bases for V and 7 bases for J; bases not matched to a gene: 7. The chain's CDR3 is CASSPGGIGEKLFF. As DNA, the CDR3 is TGTGCCAGCAGCCCAGGGGGCATTGGTGAAAAACTGTTTTTT.

CDR3 coding DNA: TGCGCCAGCAGCCAGGCCCCTTCGAGGAGGGGGCTCCGTTACCTCTCCTACGAGCAGTACTTC. Translating it yields CASSQAPSRRGLRYLSYEQYF. The chain links TRBV5-1 to TRBJ2-7, with D possibly being TRBD1 (7 bases). The V end was cut by 4 bases, the J end by 0 bases, with 32 bases between. Germline-derived CDR1 and CDR2 are SGHRS and YFSETQ. The CDR3 loop spans 21 amino acids.

This sequence joins TRBV28 and TRBJ2-1; no clear D gene. Trimming removed 6 bases from V and 9 bases from J, with 9 bases in between. This CDR3 comprises 11 residues. Germline V gene sequence: CDR1 MDHEN, CDR2 SYDVKM. This CDR3 reads CASSRDGEQFF. DNA for the CDR3: TGTGCCAGCAGCCGAGACGGTGAGCAGTTCTTC.

The chain couples TRBV29-1 to TRBJ2-6, with 11 positions matching TRBD2. The CDR3 sequence is 19 residues long. The germline gives CDR1 SQVTM, CDR2 ANQGSEA. Trimming cost V 0 bases and J 0 bases; bases outside gene matches: 7. CDR3 loop: CSVEEGTSGFFSGANVLTF. For the CDR3, the DNA is TGCAGCGTTGAAGAGGGGACTAGCGGCTTCTTCTCTGGGGCCAACGTCCTGACTTTC.

The chain combines TRBV6-1 with TRBJ1-2, with 8 bases lining up with TRBD1. Trimming at V came to 1 base and at J to 4 bases, leaving 5 bases not matched to a gene. The CDR3 consists of 15 residues. CDR1 and CDR2 (germline): MNHNS, SASEGT. For the CDR3, the DNA is TGTGCCAGCAGTGAAGGGCAGGGGGCGGCCTATGGCTACACCTTC. The encoded protein is CASSEGQGAAYGYTF.

This clone was detected once. The CDR3 spells CASSLSRERTLFF. The CDR3 DNA follows: TGTGCCAGCAGCTTATCAAGGGAGCGAACCCTGTTTTTT. The rearrangement uses TRBV7-9 and TRBJ1-4; D not certain. Looked up from germline, CDR1 is SEHNR and CDR2 is FQNEAQ (reference sequence). Trimming removed 2 bases from V and 14 bases from J, with 15 bases in between. The CDR3 runs 13 residues. Full variable domain (rest looked up from reference TRBV7-9 and TRBJ1-4): DTGVSQNPRHKITKRGQNVTFRCDPISEHNRLYWYRQTLGQGPEFLTYFQNEAQLEKSRLLSDRFSAERPKGSFSTLEIQRTEQGDSAMYLCASSLSRERTLFFGSGTQLSVL.

In DNA form, the CDR3 reads TGTGCCAGCAGCTTGTTTCTTCAGGGCCCCTACGAGCAGTACTTC. Translating it yields CASSLFLQGPYEQYF. The rearrangement joins TRBV5-6 to TRBJ2-7; tentative D call: TRBD1 (5 bases). Germline V gene data show CDR1 as SGHDT and CDR2 as YYEEEE. The CDR3 runs 15 residues. V was shortened by 1 base and J by 2 bases, with 13 bases between the two germline ends.

CDR3: CASSQDAGGGYEQYF. The CDR3 nucleotides read TGTGCCAGCAGCCAAGATGCCGGGGGCGGCTACGAGCAGTACTTC. The chain has TRBV4-2 and TRBJ2-7; D could derive from TRBD1 or TRBD2 (6 bases each). The CDR3 consists of 15 residues. Germline CDR1 and CDR2: LGHNA and YNFKEQ. V lost 0 bases to trimming and J lost 3 bases, with 12 bases between them.